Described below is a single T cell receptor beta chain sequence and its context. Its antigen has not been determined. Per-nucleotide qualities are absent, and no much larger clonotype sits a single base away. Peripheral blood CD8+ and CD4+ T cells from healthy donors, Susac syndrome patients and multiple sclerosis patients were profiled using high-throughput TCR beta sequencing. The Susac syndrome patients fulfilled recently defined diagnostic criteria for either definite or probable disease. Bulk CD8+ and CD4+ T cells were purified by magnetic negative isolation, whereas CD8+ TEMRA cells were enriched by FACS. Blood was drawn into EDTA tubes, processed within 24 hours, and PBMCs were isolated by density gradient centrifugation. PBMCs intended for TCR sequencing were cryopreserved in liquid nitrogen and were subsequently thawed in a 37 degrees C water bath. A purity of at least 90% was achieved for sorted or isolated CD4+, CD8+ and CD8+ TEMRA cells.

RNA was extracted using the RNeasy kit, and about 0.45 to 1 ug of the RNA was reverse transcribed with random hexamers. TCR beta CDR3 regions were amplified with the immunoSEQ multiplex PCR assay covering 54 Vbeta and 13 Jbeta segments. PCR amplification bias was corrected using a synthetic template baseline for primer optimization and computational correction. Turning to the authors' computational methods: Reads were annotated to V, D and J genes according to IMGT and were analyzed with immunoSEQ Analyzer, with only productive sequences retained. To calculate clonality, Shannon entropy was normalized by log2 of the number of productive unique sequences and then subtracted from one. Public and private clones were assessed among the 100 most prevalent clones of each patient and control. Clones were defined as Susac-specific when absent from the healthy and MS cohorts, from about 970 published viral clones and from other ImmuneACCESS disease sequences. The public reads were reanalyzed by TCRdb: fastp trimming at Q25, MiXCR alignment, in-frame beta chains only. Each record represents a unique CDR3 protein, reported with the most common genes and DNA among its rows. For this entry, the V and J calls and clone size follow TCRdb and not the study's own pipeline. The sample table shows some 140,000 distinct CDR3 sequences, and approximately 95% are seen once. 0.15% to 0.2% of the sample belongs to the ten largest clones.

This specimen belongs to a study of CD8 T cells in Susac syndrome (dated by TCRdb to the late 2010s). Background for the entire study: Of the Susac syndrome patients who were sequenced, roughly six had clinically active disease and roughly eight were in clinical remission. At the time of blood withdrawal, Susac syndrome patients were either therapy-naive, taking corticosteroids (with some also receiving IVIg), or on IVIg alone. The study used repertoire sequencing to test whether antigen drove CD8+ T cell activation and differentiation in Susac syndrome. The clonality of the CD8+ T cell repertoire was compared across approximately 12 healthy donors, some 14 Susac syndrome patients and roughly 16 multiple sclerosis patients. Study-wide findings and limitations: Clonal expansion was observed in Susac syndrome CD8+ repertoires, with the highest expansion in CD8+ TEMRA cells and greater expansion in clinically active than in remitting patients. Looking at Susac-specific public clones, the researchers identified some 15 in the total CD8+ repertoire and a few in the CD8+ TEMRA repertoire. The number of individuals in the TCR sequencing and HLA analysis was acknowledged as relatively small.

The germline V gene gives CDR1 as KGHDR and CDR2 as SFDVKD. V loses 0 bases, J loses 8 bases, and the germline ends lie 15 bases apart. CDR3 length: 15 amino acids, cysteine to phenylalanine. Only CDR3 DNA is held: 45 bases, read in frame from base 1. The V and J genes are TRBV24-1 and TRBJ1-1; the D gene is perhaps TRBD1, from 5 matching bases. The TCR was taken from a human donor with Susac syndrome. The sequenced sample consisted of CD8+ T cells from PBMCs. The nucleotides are TGTGCCACCAGTGATTTGCGCCATTCCAGGGACGAAGCTTTCTTT. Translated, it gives CATSDLRHSRDEAFF.